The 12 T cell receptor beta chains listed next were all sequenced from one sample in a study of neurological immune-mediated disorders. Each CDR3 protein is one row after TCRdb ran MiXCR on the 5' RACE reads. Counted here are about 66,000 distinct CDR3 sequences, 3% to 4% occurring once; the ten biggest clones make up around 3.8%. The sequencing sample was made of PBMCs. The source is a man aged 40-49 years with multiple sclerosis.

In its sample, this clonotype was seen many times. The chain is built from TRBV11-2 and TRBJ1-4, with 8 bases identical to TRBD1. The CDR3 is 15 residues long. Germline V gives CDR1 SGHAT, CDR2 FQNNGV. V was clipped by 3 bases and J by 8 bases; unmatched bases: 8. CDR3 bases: TGTGCCAGCAGCTTTAACAGGGGGGATAACGAAAAACTGTTTTTT. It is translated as CASSFNRGDNEKLFF.

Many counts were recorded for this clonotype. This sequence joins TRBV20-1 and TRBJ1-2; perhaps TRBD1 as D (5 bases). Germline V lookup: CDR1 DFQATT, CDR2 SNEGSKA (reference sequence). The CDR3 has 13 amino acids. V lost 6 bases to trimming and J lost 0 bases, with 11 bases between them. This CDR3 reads CSAWRQTNYGYTF. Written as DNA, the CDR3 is TGCAGTGCCTGGAGACAGACTAACTATGGCTACACCTTC.

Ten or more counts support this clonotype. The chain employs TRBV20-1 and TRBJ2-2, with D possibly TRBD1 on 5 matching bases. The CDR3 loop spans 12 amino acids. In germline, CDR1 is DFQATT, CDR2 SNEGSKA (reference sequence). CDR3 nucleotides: TGCGGGGCAGAGCTAAACACCGGGGAGCTGTTTTTT. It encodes CGAELNTGELFF.

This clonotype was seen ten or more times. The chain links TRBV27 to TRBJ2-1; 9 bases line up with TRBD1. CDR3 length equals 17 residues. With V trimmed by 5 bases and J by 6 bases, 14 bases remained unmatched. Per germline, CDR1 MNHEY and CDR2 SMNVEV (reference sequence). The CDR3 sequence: CASSSGGGTGRINEQFF. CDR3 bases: TGTGCCAGCAGTAGTGGAGGGGGGACAGGGAGGATCAATGAGCAGTTCTTC.

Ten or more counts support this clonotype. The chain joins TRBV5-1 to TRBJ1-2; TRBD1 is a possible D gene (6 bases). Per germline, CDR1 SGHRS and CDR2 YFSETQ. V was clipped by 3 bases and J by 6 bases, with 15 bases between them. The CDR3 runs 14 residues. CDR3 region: CASSYGTTINGYTF. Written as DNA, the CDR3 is TGCGCCAGCAGCTACGGGACAACAATAAATGGCTACACCTTC.

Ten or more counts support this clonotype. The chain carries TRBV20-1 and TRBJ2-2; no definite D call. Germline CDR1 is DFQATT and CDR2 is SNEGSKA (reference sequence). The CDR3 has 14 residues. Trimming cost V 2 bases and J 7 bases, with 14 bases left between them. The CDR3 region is CSARSPASGGELFF. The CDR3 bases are TGCAGTGCTAGATCCCCCGCCTCTGGCGGGGAGCTGTTTTTT.

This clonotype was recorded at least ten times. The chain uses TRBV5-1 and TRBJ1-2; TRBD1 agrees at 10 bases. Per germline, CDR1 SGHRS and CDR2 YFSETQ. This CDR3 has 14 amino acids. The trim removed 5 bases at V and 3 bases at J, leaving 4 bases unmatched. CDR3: CASRKDRGYYGYTF. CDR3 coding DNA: TGCGCCAGCAGAAAGGACAGGGGGTACTATGGCTACACCTTC. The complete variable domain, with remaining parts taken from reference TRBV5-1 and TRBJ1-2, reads KAGVTQTPRYLIKTRGQQVTLSCSPISGHRSVSWYQQTPGQGLQFLFEYFSETQRNKGNFPGRFSGRQFSNSRSEMNVSTLELGDSALYLCASRKDRGYYGYTFGSGTRLTVV.

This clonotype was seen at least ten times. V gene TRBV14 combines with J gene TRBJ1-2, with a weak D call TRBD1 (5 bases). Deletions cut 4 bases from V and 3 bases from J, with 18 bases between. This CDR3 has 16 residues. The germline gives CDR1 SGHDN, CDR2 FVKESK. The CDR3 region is CASSPTTGTWDYGYTF. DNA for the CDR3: TGTGCCAGCAGCCCGACGACCGGGACTTGGGACTATGGCTACACCTTC.

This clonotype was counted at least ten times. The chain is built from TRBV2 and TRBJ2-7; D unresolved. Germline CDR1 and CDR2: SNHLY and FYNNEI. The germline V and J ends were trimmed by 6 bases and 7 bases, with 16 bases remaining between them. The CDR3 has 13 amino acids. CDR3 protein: CASSARSLEEQYF. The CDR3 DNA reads TGTGCCAGCAGCGCCCGATCCCTCGAAGAGCAGTACTTC.

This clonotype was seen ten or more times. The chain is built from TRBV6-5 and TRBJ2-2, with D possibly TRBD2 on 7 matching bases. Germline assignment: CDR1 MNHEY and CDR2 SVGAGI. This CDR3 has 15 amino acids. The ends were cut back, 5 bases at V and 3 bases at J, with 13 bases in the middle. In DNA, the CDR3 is TGTGCCAGCAGTAGGGGGGGAGCACACACCGGGGAGCTGTTTTTT. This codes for CASSRGGAHTGELFF.

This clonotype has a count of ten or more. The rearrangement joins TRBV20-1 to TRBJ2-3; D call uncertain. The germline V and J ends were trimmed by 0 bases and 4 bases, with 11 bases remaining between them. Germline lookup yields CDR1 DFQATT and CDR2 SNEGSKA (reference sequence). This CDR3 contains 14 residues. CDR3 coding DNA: TGCAGTGCTAGAGATCCCCGCAGCTCAGATACGCAGTATTTT. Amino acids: CSARDPRSSDTQYF.

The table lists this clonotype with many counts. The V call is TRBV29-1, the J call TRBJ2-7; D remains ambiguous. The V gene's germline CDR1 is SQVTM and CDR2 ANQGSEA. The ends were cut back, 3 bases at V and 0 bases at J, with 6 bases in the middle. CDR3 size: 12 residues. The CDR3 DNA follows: TGCAGCGTTGAGCTTTTCTCCTACGAGCAGTACTTC. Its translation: CSVELFSYEQYF.